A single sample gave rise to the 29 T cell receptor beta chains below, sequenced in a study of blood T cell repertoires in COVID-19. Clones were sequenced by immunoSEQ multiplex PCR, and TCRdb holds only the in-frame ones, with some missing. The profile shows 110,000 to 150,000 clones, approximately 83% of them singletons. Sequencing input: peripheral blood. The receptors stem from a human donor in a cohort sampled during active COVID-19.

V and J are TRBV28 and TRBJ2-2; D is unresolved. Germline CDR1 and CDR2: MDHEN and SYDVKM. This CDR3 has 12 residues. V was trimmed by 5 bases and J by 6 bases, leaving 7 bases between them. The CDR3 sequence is CASSATAGELFF. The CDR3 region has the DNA TGTGCCAGCAGTGCCACGGCCGGGGAGCTGTTTTTT.

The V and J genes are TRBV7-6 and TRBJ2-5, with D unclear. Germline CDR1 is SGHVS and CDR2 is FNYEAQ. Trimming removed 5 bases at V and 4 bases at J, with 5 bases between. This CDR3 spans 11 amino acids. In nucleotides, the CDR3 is TGTGCCAGCAGCCGCGGAGAGACCCAGTACTTC. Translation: CASSRGETQYF.

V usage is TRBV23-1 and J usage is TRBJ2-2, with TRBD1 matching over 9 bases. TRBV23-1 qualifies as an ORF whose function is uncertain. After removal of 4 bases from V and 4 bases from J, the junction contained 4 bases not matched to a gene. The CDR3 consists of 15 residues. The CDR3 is CASSPPDRGTGELFF. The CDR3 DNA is TGCGCCAGCAGTCCCCCGGACAGGGGCACCGGGGAGCTGTTTTTT.

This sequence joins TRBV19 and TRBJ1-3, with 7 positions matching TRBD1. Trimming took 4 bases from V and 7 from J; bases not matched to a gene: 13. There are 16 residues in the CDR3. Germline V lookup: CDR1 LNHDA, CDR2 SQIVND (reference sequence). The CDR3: CASSTTRTGLVNTIYF. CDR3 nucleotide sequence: TGTGCCAGTAGTACCACCCGGACAGGACTGGTGAACACCATATATTTT.

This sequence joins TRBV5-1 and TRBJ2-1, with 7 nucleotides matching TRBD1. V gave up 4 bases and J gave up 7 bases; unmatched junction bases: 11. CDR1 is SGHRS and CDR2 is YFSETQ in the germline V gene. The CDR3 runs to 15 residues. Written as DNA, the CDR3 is TGCGCCAGCAGCCTCTTTGGAGACAGGGCTAATGAGCAGTTCTTC. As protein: CASSLFGDRANEQFF.

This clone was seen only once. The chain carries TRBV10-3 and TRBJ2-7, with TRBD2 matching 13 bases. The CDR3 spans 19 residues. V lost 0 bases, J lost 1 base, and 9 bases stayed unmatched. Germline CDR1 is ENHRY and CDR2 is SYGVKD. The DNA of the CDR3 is TGTGCCATCAGTGAGTCCAGGACTAGCGGGGGCTCCGGGTCCTACGAGCAGTACTTC. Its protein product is CAISESRTSGGSGSYEQYF.

The CDR3 coding sequence is TGTGCCAGCAGCTTAGGGAGTTACACAGATACGCAGTATTTT. Its translation: CASSLGSYTDTQYF. This rearrangement joins TRBV7-2 to TRBJ2-3; D unresolved. CDR1 is SGHTA and CDR2 is FQGNSA in the germline V gene. The CDR3 loop spans 14 amino acids. Trimming cost V 1 base and J 2 bases, with 7 bases left between them.

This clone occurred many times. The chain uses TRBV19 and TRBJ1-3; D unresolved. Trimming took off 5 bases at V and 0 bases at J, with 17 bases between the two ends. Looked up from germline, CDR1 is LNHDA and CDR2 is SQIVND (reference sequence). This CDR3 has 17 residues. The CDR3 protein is CASSSQPHGPSGNTIYF. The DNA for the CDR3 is TGTGCCAGTAGTTCCCAACCCCATGGCCCCTCTGGAAACACCATATATTTT.

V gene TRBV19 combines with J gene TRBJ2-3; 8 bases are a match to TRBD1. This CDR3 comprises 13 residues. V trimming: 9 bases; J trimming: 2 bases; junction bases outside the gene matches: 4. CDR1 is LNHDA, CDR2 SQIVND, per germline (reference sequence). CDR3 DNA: TGTGCCAGCGGGACAGGAGTCACAGATACGCAGTATTTT. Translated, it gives CASGTGVTDTQYF.

CDR3 region: CASRLKPAGQGKTNTGELFF. The DNA of the CDR3 is TGTGCAAGTCGCTTAAAGCCTGCCGGGCAGGGGAAAACGAACACCGGGGAGCTGTTTTTT. The chain carries TRBV12-2 and TRBJ2-2; the D call in the table, TRBD1, was not verified against the DNA. TRBV12-2 is given as a pseudogene. This CDR3 is 20 amino acids long.

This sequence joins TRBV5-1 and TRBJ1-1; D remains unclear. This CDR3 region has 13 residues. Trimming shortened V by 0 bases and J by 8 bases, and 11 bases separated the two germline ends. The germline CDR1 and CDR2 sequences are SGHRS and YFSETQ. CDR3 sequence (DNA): TGCGCCAGCAGCTTGGCCGAGGGTAAAGAAGCTTTCTTT. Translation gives CASSLAEGKEAFF.

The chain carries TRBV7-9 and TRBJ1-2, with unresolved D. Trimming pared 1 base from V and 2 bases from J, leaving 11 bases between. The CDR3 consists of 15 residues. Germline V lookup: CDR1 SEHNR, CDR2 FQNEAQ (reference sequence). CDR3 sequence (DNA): TGTGCCAGCAGCTTAGTGGGAGGGTTCAACTATGGCTACACCTTC. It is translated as CASSLVGGFNYGYTF.

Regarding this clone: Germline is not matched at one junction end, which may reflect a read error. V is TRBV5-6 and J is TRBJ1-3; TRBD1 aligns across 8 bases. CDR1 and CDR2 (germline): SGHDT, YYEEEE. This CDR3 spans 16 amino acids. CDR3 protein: CASRLGQEYSGNTIYF. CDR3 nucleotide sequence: TGTGCCAGCAGATTGGGACAGGAATACTCTGGAAACACCATATATTTT.

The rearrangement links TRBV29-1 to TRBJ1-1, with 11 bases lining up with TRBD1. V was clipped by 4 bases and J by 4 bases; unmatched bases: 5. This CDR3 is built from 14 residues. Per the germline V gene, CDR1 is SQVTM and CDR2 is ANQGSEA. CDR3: CSVGGQGGGTEAFF. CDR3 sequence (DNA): TGCAGCGTTGGGGGACAGGGGGGAGGCACTGAAGCTTTCTTT.

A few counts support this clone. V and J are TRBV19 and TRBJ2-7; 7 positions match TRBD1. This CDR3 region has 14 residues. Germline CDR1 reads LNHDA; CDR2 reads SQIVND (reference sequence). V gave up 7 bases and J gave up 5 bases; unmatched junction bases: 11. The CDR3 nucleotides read TGTGCCAGTACTCCCACGAAGACAGGGAACGAGCAGTACTTC. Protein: CASTPTKTGNEQYF.

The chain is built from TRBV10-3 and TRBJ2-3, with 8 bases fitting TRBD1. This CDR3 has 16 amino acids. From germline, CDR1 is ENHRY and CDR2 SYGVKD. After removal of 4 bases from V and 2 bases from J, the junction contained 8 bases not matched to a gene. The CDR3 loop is CAISAVRTGFTDTQYF. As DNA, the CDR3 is TGTGCCATCAGTGCGGTCCGGACAGGGTTCACAGATACGCAGTATTTT.

The CDR3: CASSQGRTGGKTEAFF. The CDR3 DNA reads TGTGCCAGCAGTCAAGGAAGGACAGGGGGAAAAACTGAAGCTTTCTTT. The rearrangement joins TRBV6-1 to TRBJ1-1; 10 bases are a match to TRBD1. Per germline, CDR1 MNHNS and CDR2 SASEGT. V was clipped by 5 bases and J by 5 bases; unmatched bases: 11. This CDR3 is built from 16 residues.

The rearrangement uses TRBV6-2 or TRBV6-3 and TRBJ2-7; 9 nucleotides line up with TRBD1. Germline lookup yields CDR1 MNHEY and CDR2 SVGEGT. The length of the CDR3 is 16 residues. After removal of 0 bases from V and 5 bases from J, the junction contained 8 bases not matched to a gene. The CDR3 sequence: CASSYSRGTGLNEQYF. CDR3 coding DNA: TGTGCCAGCAGTTACTCTAGGGGGACAGGGCTCAACGAGCAGTACTTC.

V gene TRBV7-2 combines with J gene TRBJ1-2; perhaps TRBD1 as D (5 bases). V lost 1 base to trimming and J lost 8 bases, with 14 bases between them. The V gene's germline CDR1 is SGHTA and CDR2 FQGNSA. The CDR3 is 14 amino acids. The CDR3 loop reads CASSLDPRVGGYTF. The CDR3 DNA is TGTGCCAGCAGCTTAGATCCCAGGGTGGGAGGCTACACCTTC.

This CDR3 is CASGDRSQEEQYF. The CDR3, as DNA: TGTGCCAGTGGGGACAGGTCCCAGGAGGAGCAGTACTTC. This chain connects TRBV19 to TRBJ2-7; the match to TRBD1 covers 8 bases. The CDR3 spans 13 residues. The germline V gene has CDR1 LNHDA and CDR2 SQIVND (reference sequence). The V and J ends lost 8 bases and 7 bases, in that order; junction bases with no gene match: 10.

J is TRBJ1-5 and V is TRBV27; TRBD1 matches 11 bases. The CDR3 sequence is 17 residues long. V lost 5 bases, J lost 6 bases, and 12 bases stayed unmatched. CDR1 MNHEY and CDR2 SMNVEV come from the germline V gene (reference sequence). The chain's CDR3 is CASSLGTGGSGPQPQHF. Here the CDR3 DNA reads TGTGCCAGCAGTCTCGGGACAGGGGGATCAGGACCTCAGCCCCAGCATTTT.

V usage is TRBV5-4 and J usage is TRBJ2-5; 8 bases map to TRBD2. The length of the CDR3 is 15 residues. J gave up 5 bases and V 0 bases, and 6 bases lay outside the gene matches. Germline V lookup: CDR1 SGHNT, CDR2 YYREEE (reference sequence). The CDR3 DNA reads TGTGCCAGCAGCTTGGAACCTACTAGCGGTGAGACCCAGTACTTC. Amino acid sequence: CASSLEPTSGETQYF. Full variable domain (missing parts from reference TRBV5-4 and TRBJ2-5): ETGVTQSPTHLIKTRGQQVTLRCSSQSGHNTVSWYQQALGQGPQFIFQYYREEENGRGNFPPRFSGLQFPNYSSELNVNALELDDSALYLCASSLEPTSGETQYFGPGTRLLVL.

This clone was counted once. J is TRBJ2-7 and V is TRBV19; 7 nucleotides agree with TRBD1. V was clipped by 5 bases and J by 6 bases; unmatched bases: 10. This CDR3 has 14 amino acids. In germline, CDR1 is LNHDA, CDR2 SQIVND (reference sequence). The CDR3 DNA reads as TGTGCCAGTAGTGCTTCCCGGGACAGCCGCGAGCAGTACTTC. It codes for CASSASRDSREQYF.

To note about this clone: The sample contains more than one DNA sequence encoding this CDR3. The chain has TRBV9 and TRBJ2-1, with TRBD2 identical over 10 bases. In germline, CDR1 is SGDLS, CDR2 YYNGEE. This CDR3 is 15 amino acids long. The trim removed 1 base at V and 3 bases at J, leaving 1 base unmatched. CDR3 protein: CASSVRLAGYNEQFF. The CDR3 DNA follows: TGTGCCAGCAGCGTAAGACTAGCGGGCTACAATGAGCAGTTCTTC.

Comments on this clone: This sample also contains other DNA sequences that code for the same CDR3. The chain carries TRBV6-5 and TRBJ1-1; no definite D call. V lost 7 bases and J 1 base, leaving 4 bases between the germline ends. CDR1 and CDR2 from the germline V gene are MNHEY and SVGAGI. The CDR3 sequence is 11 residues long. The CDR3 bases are TGTGCCAGCACCCGGAACACTGAAGCTTTCTTT. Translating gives CASTRNTEAFF.

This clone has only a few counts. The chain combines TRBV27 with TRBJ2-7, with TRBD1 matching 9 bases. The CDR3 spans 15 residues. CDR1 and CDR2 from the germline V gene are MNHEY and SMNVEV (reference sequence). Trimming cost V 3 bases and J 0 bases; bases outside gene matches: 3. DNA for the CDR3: TGTGCCAGCAGTTTTAGGGACAGGGTCTCCTACGAGCAGTACTTC. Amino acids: CASSFRDRVSYEQYF.

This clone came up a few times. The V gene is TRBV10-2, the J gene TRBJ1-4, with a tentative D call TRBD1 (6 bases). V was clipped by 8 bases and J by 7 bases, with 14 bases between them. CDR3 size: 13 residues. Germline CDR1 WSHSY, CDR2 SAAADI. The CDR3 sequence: CASSPPGAEKLFF. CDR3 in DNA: TGCGCCAGCTCCCCCCCAGGGGCTGAAAAACTGTTTTTT.

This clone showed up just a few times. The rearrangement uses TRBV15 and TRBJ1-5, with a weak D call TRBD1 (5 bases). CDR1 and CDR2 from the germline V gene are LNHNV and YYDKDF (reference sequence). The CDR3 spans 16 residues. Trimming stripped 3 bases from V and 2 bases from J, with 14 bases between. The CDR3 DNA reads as TGTGCCACCAGCAGGCCCCGGGGGGATGGCAATCAGCCCCAGCATTTT. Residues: CATSRPRGDGNQPQHF.

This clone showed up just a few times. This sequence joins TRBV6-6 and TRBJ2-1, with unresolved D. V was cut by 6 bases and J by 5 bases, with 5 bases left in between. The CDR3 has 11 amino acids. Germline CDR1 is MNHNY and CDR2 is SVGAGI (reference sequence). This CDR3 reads CASSSNNEQFF. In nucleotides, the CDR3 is TGTGCCAGCAGCTCTAACAATGAGCAGTTCTTC.